The sequence of this T cell receptor beta chain was determined in a study of blood T cell repertoires in COVID-19. Study details: In each case, the material was cDNA or gDNA derived from T cells, B-cell-depleted T cells, or PBMCs.

As processed by the authors: It was from reference gene primer amplification that nucleated cell counts were estimated. Profiled with immunoSEQ multiplex PCR; TCRdb holds only in-frame clones, not every one. V and J calls and clone size are copied from that table; D and trimming were computed from the DNA. This table holds hundreds of thousands of clones, about 89% found once. The sequencing input was peripheral blood. The TCR sequence derives from a woman aged 45-59 years who had recovered from COVID-19.

The CDR3: CASSGRVWNTIYF. Here the CDR3 DNA reads TGTGCCAGCAGTGGTCGGGTGTGGAACACCATATATTTT. This chain connects TRBV6-4 to TRBJ1-3; D not resolved. The CDR3 has 13 residues. CDR1 and CDR2 (germline): MRHNA, SNTAGT. Trimming stripped 4 bases from V and 7 bases from J, with 11 bases between.